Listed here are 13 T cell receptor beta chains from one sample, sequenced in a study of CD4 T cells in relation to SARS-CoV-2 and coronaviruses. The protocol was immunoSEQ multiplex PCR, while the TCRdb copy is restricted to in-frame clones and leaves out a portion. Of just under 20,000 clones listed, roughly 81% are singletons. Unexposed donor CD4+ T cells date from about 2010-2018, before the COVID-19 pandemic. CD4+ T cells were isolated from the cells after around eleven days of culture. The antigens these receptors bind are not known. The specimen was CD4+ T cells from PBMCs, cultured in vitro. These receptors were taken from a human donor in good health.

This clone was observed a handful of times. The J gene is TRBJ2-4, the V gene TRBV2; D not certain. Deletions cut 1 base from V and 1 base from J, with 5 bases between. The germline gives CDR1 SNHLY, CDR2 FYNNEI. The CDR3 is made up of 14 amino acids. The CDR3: CASSEGVAKNIQYF. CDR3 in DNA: TGTGCCAGCAGTGAAGGAGTTGCCAAAAACATTCAGTACTTC.

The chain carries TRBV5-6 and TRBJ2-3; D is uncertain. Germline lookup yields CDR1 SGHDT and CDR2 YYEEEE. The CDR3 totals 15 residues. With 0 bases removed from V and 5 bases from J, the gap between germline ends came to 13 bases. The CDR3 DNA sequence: TGTGCCAGCAGCTTGGAGGGCCGCCTGATAGATACGCAGTATTTT. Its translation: CASSLEGRLIDTQYF.

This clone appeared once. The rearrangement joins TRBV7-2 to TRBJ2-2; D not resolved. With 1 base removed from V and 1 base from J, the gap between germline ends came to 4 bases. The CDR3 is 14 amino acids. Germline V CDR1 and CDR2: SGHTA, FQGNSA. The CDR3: CASSLGRNTGELFF. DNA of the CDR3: TGTGCCAGCAGCTTAGGTCGGAACACCGGGGAGCTGTTTTTT.

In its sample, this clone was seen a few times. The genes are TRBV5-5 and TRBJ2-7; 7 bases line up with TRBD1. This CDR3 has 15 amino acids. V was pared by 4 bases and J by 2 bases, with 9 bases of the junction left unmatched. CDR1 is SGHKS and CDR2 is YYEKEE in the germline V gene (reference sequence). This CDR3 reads CASSTTGSFAYEQYF. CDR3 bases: TGTGCCAGCAGCACGACAGGGAGCTTCGCCTACGAGCAGTACTTC. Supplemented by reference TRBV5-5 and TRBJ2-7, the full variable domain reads DAGVTQSPTHLIKTRGQQVTLRCSPISGHKSVSWYQQVLGQGPQFIFQYYEKEERGRGNFPDRFSARQFPNYSSELNVNALLLGDSALYLCASSTTGSFAYEQYFGPGTRLTVT.

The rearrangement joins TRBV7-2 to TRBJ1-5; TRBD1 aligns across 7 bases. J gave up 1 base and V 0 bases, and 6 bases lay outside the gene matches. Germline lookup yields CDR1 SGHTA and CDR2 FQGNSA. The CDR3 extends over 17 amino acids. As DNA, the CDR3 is TGTGCCAGCAGCTTAGCGTACGGGACAGAAAGCAATCAGCCCCAGCATTTT. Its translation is CASSLAYGTESNQPQHF.

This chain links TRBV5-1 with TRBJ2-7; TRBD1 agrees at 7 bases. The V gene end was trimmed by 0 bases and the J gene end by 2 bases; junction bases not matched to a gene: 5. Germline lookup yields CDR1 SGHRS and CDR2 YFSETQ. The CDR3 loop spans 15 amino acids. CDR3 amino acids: CASSLALTGTYEQYF. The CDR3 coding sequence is TGCGCCAGCAGCTTGGCCTTGACAGGGACCTACGAGCAGTACTTC.

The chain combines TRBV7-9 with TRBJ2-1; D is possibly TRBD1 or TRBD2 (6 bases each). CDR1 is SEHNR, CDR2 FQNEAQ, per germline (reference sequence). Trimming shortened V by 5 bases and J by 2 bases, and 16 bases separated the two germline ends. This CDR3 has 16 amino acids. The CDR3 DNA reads TGTGCCAGCAGCCCCCGGCGGAGGGGGACCTACAATGAGCAGTTCTTC. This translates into CASSPRRRGTYNEQFF.

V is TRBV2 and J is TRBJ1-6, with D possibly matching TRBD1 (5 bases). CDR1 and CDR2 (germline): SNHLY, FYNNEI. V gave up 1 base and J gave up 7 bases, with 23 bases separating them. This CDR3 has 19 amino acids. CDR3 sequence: CASSEVGGFLGWVNSPLHF. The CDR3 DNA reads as TGTGCCAGCAGTGAAGTCGGGGGGTTCTTAGGGTGGGTAAATTCACCCCTCCACTTT.

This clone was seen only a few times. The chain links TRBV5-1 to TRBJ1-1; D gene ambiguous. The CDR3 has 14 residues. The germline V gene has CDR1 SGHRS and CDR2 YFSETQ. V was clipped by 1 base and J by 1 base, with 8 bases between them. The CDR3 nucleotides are TGCGCCAGCAGCTTGTTGGCAACGAACACTGAAGCTTTCTTT. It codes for CASSLLATNTEAFF.

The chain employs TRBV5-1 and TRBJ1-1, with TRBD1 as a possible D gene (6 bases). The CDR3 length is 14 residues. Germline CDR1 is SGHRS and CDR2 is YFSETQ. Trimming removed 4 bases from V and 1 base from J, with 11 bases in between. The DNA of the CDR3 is TGCGCCAGCAGCCCGGGACAACCGAACACTGAAGCTTTCTTT. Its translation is CASSPGQPNTEAFF.

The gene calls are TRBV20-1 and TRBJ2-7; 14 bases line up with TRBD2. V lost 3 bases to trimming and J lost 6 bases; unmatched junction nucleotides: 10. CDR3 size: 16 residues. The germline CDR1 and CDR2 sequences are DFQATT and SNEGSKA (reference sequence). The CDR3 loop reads CSASSRLAGGRSEQYF. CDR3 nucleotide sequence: TGCAGTGCTAGTTCCCGACTAGCGGGGGGGCGGTCCGAGCAGTACTTC.

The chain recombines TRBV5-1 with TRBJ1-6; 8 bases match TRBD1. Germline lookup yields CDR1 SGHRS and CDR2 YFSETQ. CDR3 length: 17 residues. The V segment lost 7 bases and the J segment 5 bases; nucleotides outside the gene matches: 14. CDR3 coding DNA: TGCGCCAGCTCTCAAGGCCGGGACAGGTTCAATAATTCACCCCTCCACTTT. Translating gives CASSQGRDRFNNSPLHF.

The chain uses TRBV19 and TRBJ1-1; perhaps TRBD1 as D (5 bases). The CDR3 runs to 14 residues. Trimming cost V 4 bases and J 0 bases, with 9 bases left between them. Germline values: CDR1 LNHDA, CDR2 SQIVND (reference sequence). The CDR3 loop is CASSRGDVNTEAFF. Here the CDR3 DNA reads TGTGCCAGTAGTAGAGGGGATGTGAACACTGAAGCTTTCTTT.